These T cell receptor beta chains were read from a single sample in a study of a mutant IDH1 vaccine in newly diagnosed glioma. Their specific antigens are unknown. Produced via immunoSEQ multiplex PCR; TCRdb's table is partial and in-frame only. The table includes 50,000 to 70,000 clones, around 80% detected once. The sequencing here drew on PBMCs, taken from a glioma patient whose treatment included an IDH1 peptide vaccine. These receptors came from a woman in her thirties or forties with glioma. Some clones in this sample may be carry-over from other donors' samples. The CDR3 runs from the conserved cysteine through the conserved F or W. A D gene is named only where the DNA matches it firmly. A row's size may be missing; if present it is once, few, many or a size class.

j_gene: TRBJ1-5; d_gene: NA; v_gene: TRBV19; abundance: NA; len: 15; CDR3aa: CASIDLGGVNQPQHF; CDR3nt: TGTGCCAGTATCGACCTGGGGGGTGTCAATCAGCCCCAGCATTTT
j_gene: TRBJ2-7; d_gene: TRBD2; v_gene: TRBV9; abundance: NA; len: 17; CDR3aa: CASSFKGGAGGPHEQYF; CDR3nt: TGTGCCAGCAGCTTTAAAGGGGGAGCGGGGGGACCTCACGAGCAGTACTTC
j_gene: TRBJ1-5; d_gene: TRBD1; v_gene: TRBV12-5; abundance: few; len: 15; CDR3aa: CASGLDRQGIQPQHF; CDR3nt: TGTGCTAGTGGTCTCGACAGACAGGGGATACAGCCCCAGCATTTT
j_gene: TRBJ2-7; d_gene: NA; v_gene: TRBV14; abundance: NA; len: 16; CDR3aa: CASSQNRGGRAYEQYF; CDR3nt: TGTGCCAGCAGCCAAAATCGAGGAGGAAGGGCGTACGAGCAGTACTTC
j_gene: TRBJ1-1; d_gene: NA; v_gene: TRBV19; abundance: NA; len: 14; CDR3aa: CASSLSLEGGEAFF; CDR3nt: TGTGCCAGTAGTCTGAGCCTGGAGGGGGGTGAAGCTTTCTTT
j_gene: TRBJ2-7; d_gene: TRBD2; v_gene: TRBV19; abundance: NA; len: 13; CDR3aa: CATASPGGYEQYF; CDR3nt: TGTGCCACCGCTTCCCCGGGGGGCTACGAGCAGTACTTC
j_gene: TRBJ1-1; d_gene: NA; v_gene: TRBV7-6; abundance: NA; len: 15; CDR3aa: CASSSGQGLNTEAFF; CDR3nt: TGTGCCAGCAGCTCCGGTCAGGGGCTGAACACTGAAGCTTTCTTT
j_gene: TRBJ2-7; d_gene: NA; v_gene: TRBV7-9; abundance: once; len: 13; CDR3aa: CASSYTGSPDPRF; CDR3nt: TGTGCCAGCAGCTATACCGGTTCCCCGGACCCACGCTTC
j_gene: TRBJ2-1; d_gene: NA; v_gene: TRBV6-6; abundance: NA; len: 12; CDR3aa: CASSYRVDEQFF; CDR3nt: TGTGCCAGCAGTTACCGGGTCGATGAGCAGTTCTTC
j_gene: TRBJ2-1; d_gene: TRBD2; v_gene: TRBV10-1; abundance: NA; len: 15; CDR3aa: CATSFSGSSYNEQFF; CDR3nt: TGCGCCACCAGTTTTAGCGGGAGTTCCTACAATGAGCAGTTCTTC
j_gene: TRBJ1-1; d_gene: NA; v_gene: TRBV7-2; abundance: NA; len: 14; CDR3aa: CASSFSGVNTEAFF; CDR3nt: TGTGCCAGCAGCTTCTCAGGGGTAAACACTGAAGCTTTCTTT
j_gene: TRBJ2-1; d_gene: TRBD2; v_gene: TRBV30; abundance: NA; len: 13; CDR3aa: CAWSSGGAGEQFF; CDR3nt: TGTGCCTGGAGTAGCGGGGGGGCGGGTGAGCAGTTCTTC
j_gene: TRBJ2-7; d_gene: TRBD2; v_gene: TRBV4-2; abundance: NA; len: 15; CDR3aa: CASSQEGLAVLEQYF; CDR3nt: TGTGCCAGCAGCCAAGAGGGACTAGCGGTACTCGAGCAGTACTTC
j_gene: TRBJ1-2; d_gene: TRBD1; v_gene: TRBV25-1; abundance: NA; len: 14; CDR3aa: CASTETGTGRGYTF; CDR3nt: TGTGCCAGCACTGAGACCGGGACAGGGAGAGGCTACACCTTC
j_gene: TRBJ1-4; d_gene: NA; v_gene: TRBV5-1; abundance: NA; len: 15; CDR3aa: CASSLYPATNEKLFF; CDR3nt: TGCGCCAGCAGCTTGTACCCCGCAACTAATGAAAAACTGTTTTTT
j_gene: TRBJ2-7; d_gene: TRBD1; v_gene: TRBV7-9; abundance: NA; len: 15; CDR3aa: CASSLSQGLIDEQYF; CDR3nt: TGTGCCAGCAGCTTATCACAGGGGTTGATCGACGAGCAGTACTTC
j_gene: TRBJ1-4; d_gene: NA; v_gene: TRBV6-5; abundance: NA; len: 14; CDR3aa: CASSYSRTNEKLFF; CDR3nt: TGTGCCAGCAGTTATTCTCGAACTAATGAAAAACTGTTTTTT
j_gene: TRBJ2-5; d_gene: NA; v_gene: TRBV7-9; abundance: NA; len: 15; CDR3aa: CASSLARAGSETQYF; CDR3nt: TGTGCCAGCAGCTTAGCGAGGGCAGGGTCGGAGACCCAGTACTTC
j_gene: TRBJ1-1; d_gene: NA; v_gene: TRBV19; abundance: NA; len: 13; CDR3aa: CASSIDRGLDAFF; CDR3nt: TGTGCCAGTAGTATAGATCGGGGGTTGGATGCTTTCTTT
j_gene: TRBJ1-4; d_gene: NA; v_gene: TRBV6-4; abundance: NA; len: 18; CDR3aa: CAPHQGGRIGRTNEKLFF; CDR3nt: TGTGCCCCCCACCAGGGCGGGAGAATTGGGAGAACTAATGAAAAACTGTTTTTT
j_gene: TRBJ1-6; d_gene: TRBD1; v_gene: TRBV4-3; abundance: NA; len: 17; CDR3aa: CASSQDLDRGPNSPLHF; CDR3nt: TGCGCCAGCAGCCAAGACCTCGACAGGGGGCCGAATTCACCCCTCCACTTT
j_gene: TRBJ1-1; d_gene: NA; v_gene: TRBV11-2; abundance: few; len: 15; CDR3aa: CASSLSPGQNTEAFF; CDR3nt: TGTGCCAGCAGCTTATCGCCAGGGCAGAACACTGAAGCTTTCTTT
j_gene: TRBJ1-1; d_gene: NA; v_gene: TRBV18; abundance: NA; len: 13; CDR3aa: CASSQSLGAEAFF; CDR3nt: TGTGCCAGCTCACAGTCACTCGGTGCTGAAGCTTTCTTT
j_gene: TRBJ1-5; d_gene: NA; v_gene: TRBV6-6; abundance: NA; len: 15; CDR3aa: CASSYGNQGLQPQHF; CDR3nt: TGTGCCAGCAGTTACGGGAATCAGGGGTTACAGCCCCAGCATTTT
j_gene: TRBJ2-6; d_gene: TRBD1; v_gene: TRBV7-9; abundance: NA; len: 19; CDR3aa: CASSSRQGESPSGANVLTF; CDR3nt: TGTGCCAGCAGCTCTAGACAGGGAGAGTCGCCCTCTGGGGCCAACGTCCTGACTTTC
j_gene: TRBJ2-1; d_gene: NA; v_gene: TRBV21-1; abundance: NA; len: 18; CDR3aa: CASSTELAGRSSYNEQFF; CDR3nt: TGTGCCAGCAGCACGGAACTAGCGGGGAGAAGCTCCTACAATGAGCAGTTCTTC
j_gene: TRBJ2-5; d_gene: NA; v_gene: TRBV2; abundance: NA; len: 13; CDR3aa: CASNEESQETQYF; CDR3nt: TGTGCCAGCAACGAGGAGTCCCAAGAGACCCAGTACTTC
j_gene: TRBJ1-1; d_gene: TRBD1; v_gene: TRBV14; abundance: NA; len: 13; CDR3aa: CASSLGDRDEAFF; CDR3nt: TGTGCCAGCAGCCTCGGGGACAGGGATGAAGCTTTCTTT
j_gene: TRBJ2-1; d_gene: NA; v_gene: TRBV29-1; abundance: NA; len: 14; CDR3aa: CSVGRTSGGNEQFF; CDR3nt: TGCAGCGTTGGCCGAACCTCCGGCGGCAATGAGCAGTTCTTC
j_gene: TRBJ2-1; d_gene: TRBD2; v_gene: TRBV13; abundance: NA; len: 17; CDR3aa: CASSLAISGGFMNEQFF; CDR3nt: TGTGCCAGCAGCTTAGCGATTAGCGGGGGGTTCATGAATGAGCAGTTCTTC
j_gene: TRBJ1-2; d_gene: TRBD1; v_gene: TRBV4-1; abundance: NA; len: 13; CDR3aa: CASSQAQGGGYTF; CDR3nt: TGCGCCAGCAGCCAAGCACAGGGGGGTGGCTACACCTTC
j_gene: TRBJ1-2; d_gene: NA; v_gene: TRBV9; abundance: NA; len: 14; CDR3aa: CASSQLGGDYGYTF; CDR3nt: TGTGCCAGCAGCCAGCTCGGGGGCGACTATGGCTACACCTTC
j_gene: TRBJ2-5; d_gene: NA; v_gene: TRBV6-1; abundance: NA; len: 14; CDR3aa: CASSDTGRQETQYF; CDR3nt: TGTGCCAGCAGTGATACAGGACGTCAAGAGACCCAGTACTTC
j_gene: TRBJ2-3; d_gene: TRBD2; v_gene: TRBV13; abundance: NA; len: 16; CDR3aa: CASSPWGGGATDTQYF; CDR3nt: TGTGCCAGCAGCCCATGGGGCGGGGGGGCGACAGATACGCAGTATTTT
j_gene: TRBJ2-7; d_gene: NA; v_gene: TRBV20-1; abundance: NA; len: 11; CDR3aa: CSAPQGYEQYF; CDR3nt: TGCAGTGCACCACAGGGCTACGAGCAGTACTTC
j_gene: TRBJ1-1; d_gene: NA; v_gene: TRBV29-1; abundance: few; len: 12; CDR3aa: CSVEDAGTEAFF; CDR3nt: TGCAGCGTTGAGGACGCGGGGACTGAAGCTTTCTTT
j_gene: TRBJ2-1; d_gene: TRBD1; v_gene: TRBV14; abundance: NA; len: 14; CDR3aa: CASSTGTGPNEQFF; CDR3nt: TGTGCCAGCAGCACCGGGACAGGACCCAATGAGCAGTTCTTC
j_gene: TRBJ2-3; d_gene: TRBD2; v_gene: TRBV9; abundance: NA; len: 15; CDR3aa: CASSPRASGGDTQYF; CDR3nt: TGTGCCAGCAGCCCCCGGGCTAGCGGGGGGGATACGCAGTATTTT
j_gene: TRBJ2-7; d_gene: NA; v_gene: TRBV7-2; abundance: once; len: 15; CDR3aa: CASSPWEAASYEQYF; CDR3nt: TGTGCCAGCAGCCCCTGGGAGGCGGCCTCCTACGAGCAGTACTTC
j_gene: TRBJ2-1; d_gene: NA; v_gene: TRBV25-1; abundance: NA; len: 15; CDR3aa: CASSEPFRLDNEQFF; CDR3nt: TGTGCCAGCAGTGAACCCTTCAGGCTAGACAATGAGCAGTTCTTC
j_gene: TRBJ1-1; d_gene: NA; v_gene: TRBV6-1; abundance: NA; len: 13; CDR3aa: CASRVDGGTEAFF; CDR3nt: TGTGCCAGCAGGGTTGACGGGGGCACTGAAGCTTTCTTT
j_gene: TRBJ1-4; d_gene: NA; v_gene: TRBV6-6; abundance: NA; len: 11; CDR3aa: CAGGAGEKLFF; CDR3nt: TGTGCCGGGGGGGCGGGTGAAAAACTGTTTTTT
j_gene: TRBJ1-1; d_gene: NA; v_gene: TRBV30; abundance: NA; len: 15; CDR3aa: CAWSVLKEMNTEAFF; CDR3nt: TGTGCCTGGAGTGTACTTAAGGAGATGAACACTGAAGCTTTCTTT
j_gene: TRBJ1-2; d_gene: TRBD1; v_gene: TRBV7-2; abundance: few; len: 14; CDR3aa: CASSPDRAGYGYTF; CDR3nt: TGTGCCAGCAGCCCGGACAGGGCGGGCTATGGCTACACCTTC
j_gene: TRBJ2-6; d_gene: NA; v_gene: TRBV6-1; abundance: NA; len: 14; CDR3aa: CASKRMTGANVLTF; CDR3nt: TGTGCCAGCAAAAGGATGACTGGGGCCAACGTCCTGACTTTC
j_gene: TRBJ1-2; d_gene: NA; v_gene: TRBV2; abundance: few; len: 12; CDR3aa: CASSRQGYGYTF; CDR3nt: TGTGCCAGCAGCCGTCAGGGCTATGGCTACACCTTC
j_gene: TRBJ1-3; d_gene: TRBD1; v_gene: TRBV5-1; abundance: NA; len: 15; CDR3aa: CASSRGGTEGNTIYF; CDR3nt: TGCGCCAGCAGCCGCGGGGGGACAGAAGGAAACACCATATATTTT
j_gene: TRBJ2-7; d_gene: TRBD1; v_gene: TRBV19; abundance: NA; len: 12; CDR3aa: CASSGQVREQYF; CDR3nt: TGTGCCAGTAGTGGACAGGTTCGTGAGCAGTACTTC
j_gene: TRBJ2-1; d_gene: NA; v_gene: TRBV2; abundance: few; len: 15; CDR3aa: CASSDMGGSYNEQFF; CDR3nt: TGTGCCAGCAGTGATATGGGGGGCTCCTACAATGAGCAGTTCTTC
j_gene: TRBJ2-5; d_gene: NA; v_gene: TRBV30; abundance: NA; len: 10; CDR3aa: CAWGRETQYF; CDR3nt: TGTGCCTGGGGAAGAGAGACCCAGTACTTC
j_gene: TRBJ1-1; d_gene: TRBD1; v_gene: TRBV5-4; abundance: NA; len: 16; CDR3aa: CASSLGQGKADTEAFF; CDR3nt: TGTGCCAGCAGCCTAGGACAGGGGAAGGCGGACACTGAAGCTTTCTTT
j_gene: TRBJ2-3; d_gene: TRBD2; v_gene: TRBV7-2; abundance: few; len: 13; CDR3aa: CASSTGLVDTQYF; CDR3nt: TGTGCCAGCAGCACAGGACTAGTGGATACGCAGTATTTT